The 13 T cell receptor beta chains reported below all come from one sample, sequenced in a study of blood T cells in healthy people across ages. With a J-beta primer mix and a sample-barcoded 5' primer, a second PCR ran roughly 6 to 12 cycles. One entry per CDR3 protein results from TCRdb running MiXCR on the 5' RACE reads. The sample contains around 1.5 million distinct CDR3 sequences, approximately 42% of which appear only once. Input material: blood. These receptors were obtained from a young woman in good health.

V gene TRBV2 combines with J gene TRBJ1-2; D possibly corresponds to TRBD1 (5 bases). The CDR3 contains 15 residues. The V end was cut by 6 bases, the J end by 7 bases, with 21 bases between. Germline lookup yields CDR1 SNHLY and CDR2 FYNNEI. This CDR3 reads CASSLTPLAQGGYTF. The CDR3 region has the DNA TGTGCCAGCAGCCTTACCCCCTTGGCTCAGGGTGGCTACACCTTC.

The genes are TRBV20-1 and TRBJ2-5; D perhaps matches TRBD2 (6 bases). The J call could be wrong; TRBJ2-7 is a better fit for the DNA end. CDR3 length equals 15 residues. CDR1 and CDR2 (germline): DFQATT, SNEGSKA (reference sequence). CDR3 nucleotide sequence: TGCAGTGCTAGAGATGCTCGGGGGTATCAGGGCGAGCAGTACTTC. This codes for CSARDARGYQGEQYF.

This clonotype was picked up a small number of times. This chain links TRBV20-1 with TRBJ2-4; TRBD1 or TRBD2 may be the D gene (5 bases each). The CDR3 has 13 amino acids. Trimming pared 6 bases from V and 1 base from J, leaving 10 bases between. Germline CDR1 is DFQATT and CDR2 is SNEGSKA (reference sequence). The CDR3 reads CSAPGTAKNIQYF. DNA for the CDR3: TGCAGTGCCCCAGGGACGGCCAAAAACATTCAGTACTTC.

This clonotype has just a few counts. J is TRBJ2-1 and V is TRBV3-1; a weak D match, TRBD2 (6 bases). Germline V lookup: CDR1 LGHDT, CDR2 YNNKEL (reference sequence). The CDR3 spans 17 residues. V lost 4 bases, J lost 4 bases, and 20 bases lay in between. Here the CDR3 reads CASSPFPIADLYNEQFF. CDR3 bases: TGTGCCAGCAGCCCCTTCCCGATAGCGGACCTATACAATGAGCAGTTCTTC.

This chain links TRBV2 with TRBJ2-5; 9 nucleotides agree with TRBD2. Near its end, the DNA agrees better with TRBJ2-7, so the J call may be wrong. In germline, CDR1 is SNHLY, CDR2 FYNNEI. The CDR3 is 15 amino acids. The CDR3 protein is CASSFLAGTAYEQYF. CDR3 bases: TGTGCCAGCAGTTTTCTAGCGGGGACGGCCTACGAGCAGTACTTC.

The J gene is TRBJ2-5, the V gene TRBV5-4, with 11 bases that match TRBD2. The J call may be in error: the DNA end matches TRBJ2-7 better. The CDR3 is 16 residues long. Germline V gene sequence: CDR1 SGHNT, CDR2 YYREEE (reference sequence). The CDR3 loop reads CASSSLAGVPTYEQYF. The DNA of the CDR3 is TGTGCCAGCAGCTCACTAGCGGGAGTGCCAACCTACGAGCAGTACTTC.

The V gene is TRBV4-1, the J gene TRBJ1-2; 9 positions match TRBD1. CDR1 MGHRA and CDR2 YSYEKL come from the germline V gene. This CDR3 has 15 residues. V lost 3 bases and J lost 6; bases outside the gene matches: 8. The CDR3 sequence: CASSQARRDRDGYTF. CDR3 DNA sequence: TGCGCCAGCAGCCAGGCTCGGAGGGACAGGGATGGCTACACCTTC.

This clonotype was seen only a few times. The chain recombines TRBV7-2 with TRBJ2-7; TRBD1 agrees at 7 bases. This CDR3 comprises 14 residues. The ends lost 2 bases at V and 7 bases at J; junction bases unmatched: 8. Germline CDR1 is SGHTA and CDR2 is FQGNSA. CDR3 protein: CASSLSYQGQEQYF. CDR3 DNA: TGTGCCAGCAGCTTAAGTTACCAGGGACAGGAGCAGTACTTC.

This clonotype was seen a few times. The CDR3 protein is CASSPTGLETDTQYF. The CDR3 coding sequence is TGTGCCAGCAGCCCCACGGGACTAGAAACAGATACGCAGTATTTT. The chain carries TRBV7-8 and TRBJ2-3, with 8 bases aligning to TRBD2. With 5 bases clipped from V and 3 bases from J, the junction kept 7 bases outside the gene matches. In germline, CDR1 is SGHVS, CDR2 FQNEAQ. The CDR3 is made up of 15 amino acids.

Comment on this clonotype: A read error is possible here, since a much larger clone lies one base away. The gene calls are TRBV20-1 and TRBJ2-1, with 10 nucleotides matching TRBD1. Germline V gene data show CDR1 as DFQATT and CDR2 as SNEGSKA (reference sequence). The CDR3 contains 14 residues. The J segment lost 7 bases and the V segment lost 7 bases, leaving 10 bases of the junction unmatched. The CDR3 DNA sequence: TGCAGTGTTAGTCTGGGACAGGGGTGGAATGAGCAGTTCTTC. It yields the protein CSVSLGQGWNEQFF.

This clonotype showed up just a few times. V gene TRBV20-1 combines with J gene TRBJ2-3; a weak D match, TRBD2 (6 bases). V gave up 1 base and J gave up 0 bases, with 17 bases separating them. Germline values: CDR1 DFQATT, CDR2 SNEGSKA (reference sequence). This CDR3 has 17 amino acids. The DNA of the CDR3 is TGCAGTGCTAGAGCGACAGCCGCGGGGAGTAGCACAGATACGCAGTATTTT. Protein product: CSARATAAGSSTDTQYF.

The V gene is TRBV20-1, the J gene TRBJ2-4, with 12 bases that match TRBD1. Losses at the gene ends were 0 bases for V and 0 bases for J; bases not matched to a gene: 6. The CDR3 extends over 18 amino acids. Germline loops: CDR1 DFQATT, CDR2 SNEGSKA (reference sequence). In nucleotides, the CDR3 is TGCAGTGCTAGAGACGGGACAGGGGGCCACCTAGCCAAAAACATTCAGTACTTC. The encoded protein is CSARDGTGGHLAKNIQYF.

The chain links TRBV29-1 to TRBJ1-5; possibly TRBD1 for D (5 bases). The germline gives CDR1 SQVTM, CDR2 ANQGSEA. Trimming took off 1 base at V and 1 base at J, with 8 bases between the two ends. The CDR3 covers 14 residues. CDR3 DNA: TGCAGCGTTGAAGTCGGGGGAAGCAATCAGCCCCAGCATTTT. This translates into CSVEVGGSNQPQHF.